These T cell receptor beta chains were read from a single sample in a study of cytomegalovirus exposure and HLA in healthy donors. Measured with immunoSEQ multiplex PCR; TCRdb has only the in-frame clones, and not every one. This table has fewer than 150,000 clones, around 88% appearing once. Sequencing was carried out using PBMCs. The source is a man aged 18-30 years in good health and CMV-seronegative. Each CDR3 is given with its conserved first and last residue. The D gene is left open where the match is weak. Some rows have no size entry. The others give once, few or many, or a class for an expanded clone.

D: .
J: TRBJ2-7
V: TRBV11-2
size: .
CDR3: CASSLRGPSSYEQYF
DNA: TGTGCCAGCAGCCTCAGGGGTCCCAGCTCCTACGAGCAGTACTTC

D: .
J: TRBJ1-2
V: TRBV5-1
size: .
CDR3: CASSLDGGFGYTF
DNA: TGCGCCAGCAGCTTGGATGGGGGGTTTGGCTACACCTTC

D: TRBD1
J: TRBJ1-2
V: TRBV28
size: .
CDR3: CASSLTSRGNGYTF
DNA: TGTGCCAGCAGCCTTACCTCCAGGGGGAATGGCTACACCTTC

D: TRBD1
J: TRBJ2-7
V: TRBV6-5
size: .
CDR3: CASSKRTGGSYEQYF
DNA: TGTGCCAGCAGTAAACGGACAGGGGGCTCCTACGAGCAGTACTTC

D: .
J: TRBJ1-4
V: TRBV2
size: .
CDR3: CASGAQGLFNEKLFF
DNA: TGTGCCAGCGGAGCACAGGGTCTTTTTAATGAAAAACTGTTTTTT

D: TRBD1
J: TRBJ1-6
V: TRBV4-3
size: .
CDR3: CASSQTINRGNNSPLHF
DNA: TGCGCCAGCAGCCAAACAATCAACAGGGGGAATAATTCACCCCTCCACTTT

D: .
J: TRBJ1-3
V: TRBV2
size: .
CDR3: CASIILGNTIYF
DNA: TGTGCCAGCATAATTCTTGGAAACACCATATATTTT

D: TRBD2
J: TRBJ2-7
V: TRBV7-8
size: .
CDR3: CASSPTSGRARYEQYF
DNA: TGTGCCAGCAGCCCGACTAGCGGGAGGGCCAGGTACGAGCAGTACTTC

D: .
J: TRBJ2-5
V: TRBV5-6
size: once
CDR3: CASSLTVRTETQYF
DNA: TGTGCCAGCAGCTTAACAGTCCGCACAGAGACCCAGTACTTC

D: .
J: TRBJ2-5
V: TRBV18
size: few
CDR3: CASSPETKGETQYF
DNA: TGTGCCAGCTCACCCGAGACTAAAGGAGAGACCCAGTACTTC

D: .
J: TRBJ1-1
V: TRBV7-6
size: .
CDR3: CASSLDPGINTEAFF
DNA: TGTGCCAGCAGCTTAGATCCAGGGATCAACACTGAAGCTTTCTTT

D: .
J: TRBJ2-3
V: TRBV30
size: .
CDR3: CAWSKDRNTDTQYF
DNA: TGTGCCTGGAGCAAGGACAGAAACACAGATACGCAGTATTTT

D: .
J: TRBJ2-5
V: TRBV5-1
size: .
CDR3: CASSVERQHLQRETQYF
DNA: TGCGCCAGCAGTGTAGAGCGACAGCACTTACAGAGAGAGACCCAGTACTTC

D: .
J: TRBJ2-1
V: TRBV5-1
size: .
CDR3: CASSLDGSSYNEQFF
DNA: TGCGCCAGCAGCTTGGATGGGAGCTCCTACAATGAGCAGTTCTTC

D: TRBD1
J: TRBJ1-1
V: TRBV6-5
size: .
CDR3: CASSSLSQIRTGEAFF
DNA: TGTGCCAGCAGTTCACTCAGCCAGATTCGGACAGGGGAAGCTTTCTTT

D: .
J: TRBJ2-1
V: TRBV6-4
size: .
CDR3: CASAVAASYNEQFF
DNA: TGTGCCAGCGCGGTGGCGGCATCCTACAATGAGCAGTTCTTC

D: TRBD1
J: TRBJ2-2
V: TRBV28
size: .
CDR3: CASSHPPGTGYTGELFF
DNA: TGTGCCAGCAGTCACCCCCCGGGGACAGGCTACACCGGGGAGCTGTTTTTT

D: TRBD2
J: TRBJ2-3
V: TRBV7-9
size: .
CDR3: CASSRIAGDTDTQYF
DNA: TGTGCCAGCAGTCGTATAGCGGGAGACACAGATACGCAGTATTTT

D: TRBD2
J: TRBJ2-7
V: TRBV27
size: .
CDR3: CASTPRTSGSYEQYF
DNA: TGTGCCAGCACTCCCCGGACTAGCGGCTCCTACGAGCAGTACTTC

D: .
J: TRBJ1-5
V: TRBV7-8
size: .
CDR3: CASSPLSDRRNQPQHF
DNA: TGTGCCAGCAGCCCGTTGAGTGACAGGCGGAATCAGCCCCAGCATTTT

D: .
J: TRBJ2-5
V: TRBV27
size: .
CDR3: CASSSRRGPETQYF
DNA: TGTGCCAGCAGTTCGCGGAGGGGCCCGGAGACCCAGTACTTC

D: .
J: TRBJ1-5
V: TRBV30
size: few
CDR3: CAWSEQGNQPQHF
DNA: TGTGCCTGGAGTGAACAGGGTAATCAGCCCCAGCATTTT

D: TRBD2
J: TRBJ2-1
V: TRBV19
size: .
CDR3: CASSITSGGGNEQFF
DNA: TGTGCCAGTAGTATCACTAGCGGGGGGGGCAATGAGCAGTTCTTC

D: TRBD1
J: TRBJ1-1
V: TRBV9
size: .
CDR3: CASSGTGGLNTEAFF
DNA: TGTGCCAGCAGCGGGACAGGGGGCTTGAACACTGAAGCTTTCTTT

D: TRBD1
J: TRBJ1-1
V: TRBV6-6
size: .
CDR3: CASKGQGAEAFF
DNA: TGTGCCAGCAAGGGACAGGGGGCTGAAGCTTTCTTT

D: .
J: TRBJ1-1
V: TRBV4-1
size: once
CDR3: CASSLPGGNAEAFF
DNA: TGCGCCAGCAGCCTTCCGGGGGGGAACGCTGAAGCTTTCTTT

D: .
J: TRBJ2-2
V: TRBV7-9
size: .
CDR3: CASSPHWGPQRELFF
DNA: TGTGCCAGCAGCCCCCATTGGGGGCCCCAGCGGGAGCTGTTTTTT

D: .
J: TRBJ2-5
V: TRBV10-2
size: .
CDR3: CASSVIDTTSRRETQYF
DNA: TGCGCCAGCAGTGTAATTGATACCACCTCTAGGAGAGAGACCCAGTACTTC

D: TRBD1
J: TRBJ2-2
V: TRBV19
size: once
CDR3: CASSPGTGGSGELFF
DNA: TGTGCCAGTAGTCCCGGGACAGGGGGCTCCGGGGAGCTGTTTTTT

D: .
J: TRBJ1-4
V: TRBV5-1
size: .
CDR3: CASREGTTNEKLFF
DNA: TGCGCCAGCAGAGAGGGTACAACTAATGAAAAACTGTTTTTT

D: .
J: TRBJ2-2
V: TRBV19
size: .
CDR3: CASRLVRGNTGELFF
DNA: TGTGCCAGTAGGCTGGTCCGGGGGAACACCGGGGAGCTGTTTTTT

D: .
J: TRBJ1-2
V: TRBV6-5
size: .
CDR3: CASSYSGTGNYGYTF
DNA: TGTGCCAGCAGTTACTCGGGTACGGGTAACTATGGCTACACCTTC

D: TRBD1
J: TRBJ2-1
V: TRBV9
size: .
CDR3: CASSVDRGFYNEQFF
DNA: TGTGCCAGCAGCGTAGACAGGGGTTTTTACAATGAGCAGTTCTTC

D: .
J: TRBJ2-3
V: TRBV5-1
size: once
CDR3: CASSQQGPSTDTQYF
DNA: TGCGCCAGCAGCCAACAGGGACCTTCCACAGATACGCAGTATTTT